The 7 T cell receptor beta chains listed next were all sequenced from one sample in a study of T cell responses to AZD1222 COVID-19 vaccine. Some clones are missing from TCRdb's copy, which holds only in-frame ones; the method was immunoSEQ multiplex PCR. The profile shows about 220,000 clones, roughly 91% of them singletons. Sample: peripheral blood, taken on day 0 of MenACWY control vaccination. All receptors derive from an adult in good health.

V gene TRBV11-3 combines with J gene TRBJ2-3; D remains ambiguous. The V end lost 0 bases, the J end lost 2 bases, and 6 bases lay between the germline ends. Germline V gene lookup returns CDR1 SGHNT and CDR2 YENEEA. CDR3 length: 14 residues. CDR3 sequence (DNA): TGTGCCAGCAGCTTAGACCCAGTCACAGATACGCAGTATTTT. It yields the protein CASSLDPVTDTQYF.

This chain links TRBV24-1 with TRBJ2-1, with D possibly TRBD1 on 6 matching bases. This CDR3 contains 17 residues. The V end was cut by 5 bases, the J end by 2 bases, with 18 bases between. CDR1 is KGHDR and CDR2 is SFDVKD in the germline V gene. The CDR3 loop is CATSGTRQGSTYNEQFF. The CDR3 bases are TGTGCCACCAGTGGGACAAGGCAGGGGAGCACCTACAATGAGCAGTTCTTC.

The V call is TRBV5-5, the J call TRBJ2-3; no firm D call. V was clipped by 0 bases and J by 0 bases, with 5 bases between them. This CDR3 is built from 14 residues. CDR1 and CDR2 from the germline V gene are SGHKS and YYEKEE (reference sequence). The CDR3 protein is CASSLDPSTDTQYF. Here the CDR3 DNA reads TGTGCCAGCAGCTTGGATCCTAGCACAGATACGCAGTATTTT. Variable domain in full (rest from reference TRBV5-5 and TRBJ2-3): DAGVTQSPTHLIKTRGQQVTLRCSPISGHKSVSWYQQVLGQGPQFIFQYYEKEERGRGNFPDRFSARQFPNYSSELNVNALLLGDSALYLCASSLDPSTDTQYFGPGTRLTVL.

V usage is TRBV5-8 and J usage is TRBJ2-3; no firm D call. Germline loops: CDR1 SGHTS, CDR2 YDEGEE. The CDR3 is made up of 14 amino acids. Trimming took off 2 bases at V and 2 bases at J, with 9 bases between the two ends. In DNA form, the CDR3 reads TGTGCCAGCAGCTTACCAACACACACAGATACGCAGTATTTT. Protein: CASSLPTHTDTQYF.

This chain connects TRBV5-4 to TRBJ1-6, with D perhaps TRBD1 (6 bases). This CDR3 contains 16 residues. Per germline, CDR1 SGHNT and CDR2 YYREEE (reference sequence). V dropped 2 bases and J dropped 7 bases, with 16 bases sitting between them. This CDR3 is CASSFYRGAGNSPLHF. The CDR3 DNA reads TGTGCCAGCAGCTTCTATCGGGGGGCCGGGAATTCACCCCTCCACTTT.

The rearrangement joins TRBV19 to TRBJ1-6, with no clear D. The CDR3 consists of 13 residues. V was pared by 6 bases and J by 5 bases, with 8 bases between. From germline, CDR1 is LNHDA and CDR2 SQIVND (reference sequence). In DNA form, the CDR3 reads TGTGCCAGTAGATCGCTGAATAATTCACCCCTCCACTTT. Amino acids: CASRSLNNSPLHF.

About this clone itself: Different DNA sequences within this sample yield the same CDR3. This chain joins TRBV3-1 (or the pseudogene TRBV3-2) and TRBJ2-7; TRBD2 aligns across 12 bases. Germline assignment: CDR1 LGHDT and CDR2 YNNKEL (reference sequence). The CDR3 contains 14 residues. V was pared by 7 bases and J by 6 bases, with 7 bases of the junction left unmatched. This CDR3 reads CASTPLAGGGEQYF. In DNA form, the CDR3 reads TGTGCCAGCACCCCCCTAGCGGGGGGGGGCGAGCAGTACTTC.